This T cell receptor beta chain was profiled in a study of CD8+ T cells in alopecia areata. V was pared by 4 bases and J by 4 bases, with 9 bases between. Germline V gene data show CDR1 as SGHNT and CDR2 as YENEEA. The length of the CDR3 is 13 residues. Reverse transcribed after extraction, RNA yielded cDNA as the sequencing template. Only in-frame clones appear in the TCRdb table, and some are missing; sequencing was by immunoSEQ multiplex PCR. The sample consists of some 220,000 clones, about 50% of them appearing once. The sample holds one count of this clone. The antigen remains undetermined. Study conclusions and caveats: Tofacitinib produced a significant decrease in scalp clonality and in expanded CD8+ clones among the top 100.

The treatment was: oral pan-JAK inhibitor, 5-10 mg twice daily. V usage is TRBV11-3 and J usage is TRBJ2-3; tentative D call: TRBD2 (5 bases). This TCR was sampled from a human donor with alopecia areata. The sequencing used CD4+ T cells sorted from blood, collected at week 4, from a patient treated with tofacitinib. Here the CDR3 reads CASSSALADTQYF. In nucleotides, the CDR3 is TGTGCCAGCAGCTCAGCACTAGCAGATACGCAGTATTTT.